A single sample gave rise to the 19 T cell receptor beta chains below, sequenced in a study of blood T cell repertoires in COVID-19. Using immunoSEQ multiplex PCR, the repertoire was profiled, and TCRdb retains in-frame clones only, with some absent. The table includes 300,000 to 400,000 clones, 90% to 95% detected once. The sample consisted of PBMCs or T cells enriched from blood (not recorded which). The receptors come from a woman aged 25-40 years who had been exposed to COVID-19.

The V call is TRBV6-5, the J call TRBJ2-7, with a tentative D call TRBD2 (5 bases). This CDR3 has 16 residues. Germline loops: CDR1 MNHEY, CDR2 SVGAGI. Trimming stripped 0 bases from V and 3 bases from J, with 15 bases between. The CDR3 reads CASSYSTVGGVYEQYF. The CDR3 DNA reads TGTGCCAGCAGTTACTCGACGGTTGGAGGAGTCTACGAGCAGTACTTC.

This clone was seen only once. The chain combines TRBV7-9 with TRBJ2-1; possibly TRBD2 for D (6 bases). The V gene lost 1 base and the J gene lost 7 bases, with 14 bases spanning the gap. Germline CDR1 SEHNR, CDR2 FQNEAQ (reference sequence). This CDR3 comprises 15 residues. The CDR3 nucleotides read TGTGCCAGCAGCTTAGAGGGGCGGGGTCGAAATGAGCAGTTCTTC. It codes for CASSLEGRGRNEQFF.

The chain recombines TRBV5-1 with TRBJ2-5; 13 positions match TRBD2. V was pared by 3 bases and J by 7 bases, with 9 bases of the junction left unmatched. This CDR3 comprises 16 residues. CDR1 SGHRS and CDR2 YFSETQ come from the germline V gene. CDR3: CASSSRLAGGPGTQYF. The CDR3 nucleotides are TGCGCCAGCAGCTCCCGACTAGCGGGGGGACCGGGGACCCAGTACTTC.

This rearrangement joins TRBV20-1 to TRBJ1-1, with D maybe TRBD1 (6 bases). The CDR3 runs to 10 residues. In germline, CDR1 is DFQATT, CDR2 SNEGSKA (reference sequence). Trimming left V 6 bases short and J 7 bases short, with 9 bases between. CDR3: CSALRGEAFF. The DNA of the CDR3 is TGCAGTGCCCTCAGGGGTGAAGCTTTCTTT.

The chain is built from TRBV7-9 and TRBJ2-7; 8 bases agree with TRBD1. Looked up from germline, CDR1 is SEHNR and CDR2 is FQNEAQ (reference sequence). J was trimmed by 0 bases and V by 4 bases; bases with no gene match: 5. CDR3 length: 15 residues. CDR3 nucleotides: TGTGCCAGCAGCTGGGGACAGGCCCACTCCTACGAGCAGTACTTC. Translated: CASSWGQAHSYEQYF.

The chain has TRBV7-9 and TRBJ1-1; unclear D gene. V shed 4 bases and J shed 5 bases, with 11 bases lying between them. Germline V CDR1 and CDR2: SEHNR, FQNEAQ (reference sequence). The CDR3 sequence is 13 residues long. CDR3 DNA: TGTGCCAGCAGCTCTCACACGGGGACTGAAGCTTTCTTT. Translating gives CASSSHTGTEAFF. The full variable domain, completed using reference TRBV7-9 and TRBJ1-1, is DTGVSQNPRHKITKRGQNVTFRCDPISEHNRLYWYRQTLGQGPEFLTYFQNEAQLEKSRLLSDRFSAERPKGSFSTLEIQRTEQGDSAMYLCASSSHTGTEAFFGQGTRLTVV.

This chain joins TRBV5-1 and TRBJ1-1; D unresolved. The germline CDR1 and CDR2 sequences are SGHRS and YFSETQ. Trimming removed 0 bases at V and 1 base at J, with 10 bases between. The CDR3 contains 15 residues. Written as DNA, the CDR3 is TGCGCCAGCAGCTTGGAAATCGCAGGGAACACTGAAGCTTTCTTT. It is translated as CASSLEIAGNTEAFF.

This sequence joins TRBV28 and TRBJ1-2, with TRBD1 matching 7 bases. Germline trimming cut 5 bases from V and 5 bases from J; bases unmatched to any gene: 5. The length of the CDR3 is 13 residues. CDR1 is MDHEN, CDR2 SYDVKM, per germline. The CDR3 DNA reads TGTGCCAGCAGTGGGACAGTAGGGTATGGCTACACCTTC. It encodes CASSGTVGYGYTF.

A few counts support this clone. The chain joins TRBV5-1 to TRBJ1-1; perhaps TRBD1 as D (5 bases). V was shortened by 0 bases and J by 4 bases, with 13 bases between the two germline ends. This CDR3 has 15 amino acids. Germline lookup yields CDR1 SGHRS and CDR2 YFSETQ. The DNA for the CDR3 is TGCGCCAGCAGCTTGGCCAATTGGGGGGTCACTGAAGCTTTCTTT. Its translation is CASSLANWGVTEAFF. The whole variable domain, remainder taken from reference TRBV5-1 and TRBJ1-1, is KAGVTQTPRYLIKTRGQQVTLSCSPISGHRSVSWYQQTPGQGLQFLFEYFSETQRNKGNFPGRFSGRQFSNSRSEMNVSTLELGDSALYLCASSLANWGVTEAFFGQGTRLTVV.

The rearrangement joins TRBV6-5 to TRBJ1-6; tentative D call: TRBD1 (6 bases). The germline V and J ends were trimmed by 2 bases and 9 bases, with 14 bases remaining between them. Germline loops: CDR1 MNHEY, CDR2 SVGAGI. There are 15 residues in the CDR3. CDR3 in amino acids: CASSYTGLIFSPLHF. CDR3 nucleotide sequence: TGTGCCAGCAGTTACACAGGGCTAATATTTTCACCCCTCCACTTT.

Points on this clone: The same CDR3 can be traced to other DNA sequences in this sample. J is TRBJ1-3 and V is TRBV29-1; no clear D gene. V was clipped by 4 bases and J by 0 bases, with 7 bases between them. This CDR3 comprises 13 residues. CDR1 and CDR2 from the germline V gene are SQVTM and ANQGSEA. CDR3 in DNA: TGCAGCGTTGTTCGAGACTCTGGAAACACCATATATTTT. Translating gives CSVVRDSGNTIYF.

The chain recombines TRBV25-1 with TRBJ1-5; the D is unclear. Germline CDR1 and CDR2: MGHDK and SYGVNS. V was trimmed by 2 bases and J by 9 bases, leaving 11 bases between them. CDR3 length: 13 amino acids. The CDR3 is CASSEDGLGPQHF. For the CDR3, the DNA is TGTGCCAGCAGTGAAGACGGACTCGGGCCCCAGCATTTT.

The gene calls are TRBV19 and TRBJ1-1; D is ambiguous. The CDR3 is 13 amino acids. The V gene lost 5 bases and the J gene lost 1 base, with 8 bases spanning the gap. CDR1 LNHDA and CDR2 SQIVND come from the germline V gene (reference sequence). This chain's CDR3 is CASSELGNTEAFF. The CDR3 nucleotides are TGTGCCAGTAGTGAACTTGGGAACACTGAAGCTTTCTTT.

The CDR3 spells CASSFGDRPGANVLTF. The CDR3 bases are TGTGCCAGCAGCTTCGGGGACAGGCCAGGGGCCAACGTCCTGACTTTC. The gene calls are TRBV5-5 and TRBJ2-6; the match to TRBD1 covers 8 bases. With V trimmed by 2 bases and J by 4 bases, 5 bases remained unmatched. The germline gives CDR1 SGHKS, CDR2 YYEKEE (reference sequence). The CDR3 spans 16 residues.

The chain couples TRBV4-3 to TRBJ2-2; D gene uncertain. The CDR3 has 16 residues. V was trimmed by 4 bases and J by 4 bases, leaving 16 bases between them. CDR1 is LGHNA, CDR2 YSLEER, per germline. The DNA of the CDR3 is TGCGCCAGCAGCCCTTATGCGTTTATATTCACCGGGGAGCTGTTTTTT. As protein: CASSPYAFIFTGELFF.

The chain carries TRBV29-1 and TRBJ1-2, with D possibly TRBD1 on 6 matching bases. Germline-derived CDR1 and CDR2 are SQVTM and ANQGSEA. The germline V and J ends were trimmed by 4 bases and 4 bases, with 10 bases remaining between them. The CDR3 totals 12 residues. The CDR3 loop is CSVGGPGYGYTF. DNA of the CDR3: TGCAGCGTTGGGGGGCCGGGCTATGGCTACACCTTC.

The CDR3 nucleotides read TGTGCCAGCAGCCCCTCCGGGACAGGGGTCTCACCCCTCCACTTT. Translation: CASSPSGTGVSPLHF. V is TRBV2 and J is TRBJ1-6; 10 positions match TRBD1. The length of the CDR3 is 15 residues. V dropped 6 bases and J dropped 10; count of bases not matched to a gene: 9. Germline CDR1 and CDR2: SNHLY and FYNNEI.

The chain is built from TRBV7-9 and TRBJ1-2; maybe TRBD1 (6 bases). Trimming took off 3 bases at V and 8 bases at J, with 16 bases between the two ends. The CDR3 consists of 14 residues. Germline V gene data show CDR1 as SEHNR and CDR2 as FQNEAQ (reference sequence). The CDR3 sequence is CASSFRLEGHGYTF. The CDR3 DNA reads TGTGCCAGCAGCTTCCGCTTAGAGGGACACGGCTACACCTTC.

The V gene is TRBV19, the J gene TRBJ2-5, with TRBD2 matching over 12 bases. V gave up 3 bases and J gave up 4 bases; unmatched junction bases: 3. From germline, CDR1 is LNHDA and CDR2 SQIVND (reference sequence). The CDR3 is 15 residues long. CDR3 bases: TGTGCCAGTAGTATGGAACTAGCGGGGGGAGAGACCCAGTACTTC. This sequence encodes CASSMELAGGETQYF.